The rows below give T cell receptor beta chains drawn from one sample of a study of blood T cell repertoires in COVID-19. Clones were read by immunoSEQ multiplex PCR, and TCRdb kept only the in-frame ones, dropping some. Found here are around 250,000 clones, 75% to 90% of them singletons; the top ten hold 2.2%. Sequencing was done on a sample of peripheral blood. These receptors originate from a man aged 25 to 40 who had recovered from COVID-19. CDR3s include the opening cysteine and the closing phenylalanine or tryptophan. Each record gives: J gene, V gene, CDR3 protein.

>TRBJ2-2|TRBV2
CASSGATNTGELFF
>TRBJ2-4|TRBV5-8
CASSLGYREYIQYF
>TRBJ1-3|TRBV7-9
CASSFGGNTIYF
>TRBJ1-4|TRBV2
CASSDWGATNEKLFF
>TRBJ2-1|TRBV7-9
CASSYRQGIYNEQFF
>TRBJ1-1|TRBV5-1
CASSLTPHGGNTEAFF
>TRBJ1-6|TRBV6-2/TRBV6-3
CASSWTGVNSPLHF
>TRBJ2-2|TRBV19
CASSLGQGLTGELFF
>TRBJ2-7|TRBV4-2
CASSQEPGGRDEQYF
>TRBJ1-2|TRBV5-1
CASSSTTGAYGYTF
>TRBJ1-1|TRBV28
CASSKRGEGHTEAFF
>TRBJ1-5|TRBV7-2
CASSLVQAYQPQHF
>TRBJ1-6|TRBV5-5
CASSGGTVDNSPLHF
>TRBJ2-1|TRBV19
CASSRVAGAYNEQFF
>TRBJ1-2|TRBV27
CASSPDLLYGYTF
>TRBJ1-3|TRBV2
CASRGAGFGNTIYF
>TRBJ2-5|TRBV18
CASSPPSGWKETQYF
>TRBJ1-3|TRBV4-3
CASSQGQYENTIYF
>TRBJ2-1|TRBV27
CASRDRGYNEQFF
>TRBJ1-3|TRBV9
CASSVAWEAGNTIYF
>TRBJ2-5|TRBV10-3
CAIASRTGAEQETQYF
>TRBJ2-2|TRBV9
CASSSPLGGGGTGELFF
>TRBJ1-2|TRBV30
CAWERTGRRGNYGYTF
>TRBJ1-4|TRBV18
CASSRLGQPATNEKLFF
>TRBJ1-1|TRBV5-4
CASSVQAMNTEAFF
>TRBJ2-7|TRBV5-1
CASSLAGDRGEQYF
>TRBJ1-1|TRBV7-2
CASSPSGVPGAFF
>TRBJ2-5|TRBV19
CASSTGRGLAGGKETQYF
>TRBJ2-2|TRBV5-4
CASSPSARGLTTGELFF
>TRBJ1-2|TRBV19
CATPSRGNYGYTF
>TRBJ1-1|TRBV6-6
CASISPHRGTEAFF
>TRBJ1-2|TRBV6-6
CASTLRDRGFGYTF
>TRBJ2-1|TRBV11-2
CASSLDRGGRVEQFF
>TRBJ1-5|TRBV6-5
CASSRDRESQPQHF
>TRBJ1-5|TRBV12-3/TRBV12-4
CASSSNRAPQHF
>TRBJ1-2|TRBV7-9
CASSPPVGYTF
>TRBJ2-7|TRBV5-1
CASSLADEQYF
>TRBJ2-7|TRBV6-5
CASRSGTSGTYEQYF
>TRBJ1-1|TRBV19
CASSIISSVSEAFF
>TRBJ2-1|TRBV4-2
CASSQDWAGVDNEQFF
>TRBJ1-6|TRBV19
CASSIPVDRGHSTLHF
>TRBJ1-5|TRBV15
CATRAFGGDQPQHF
>TRBJ2-1|TRBV10-2
CASSEAKGINEQFF